This T cell receptor beta chain was captured by sequencing in a study of blood T cell repertoires in COVID-19. CDR3 length: 16 amino acids. Looked up from germline, CDR1 is KGHDR and CDR2 is SFDVKD. The ends lost 4 bases at V and 7 bases at J; junction bases unmatched: 11. This clone was detected a few times. How the authors handled the data: It was from reference gene primer amplification that nucleated cell counts were estimated. Sequencing used immunoSEQ multiplex PCR; TCRdb keeps in-frame clones, though not all of them. That table is the source of V, J and clone size, and D and trimming were worked out from the DNA. The data show about 69,000 clones, 90% seen once.

This sequence joins TRBV24-1 and TRBJ2-3, with 9 bases identical to TRBD1. The TCR sequence derives from a man between 45 and 60 years old with acute or convalescent COVID-19. Specimen: peripheral blood. This CDR3 is CATSDPGTGSFYTQYF. In DNA form, the CDR3 reads TGTGCCACCAGTGACCCCGGGACAGGGTCGTTTTATACGCAGTATTTT.